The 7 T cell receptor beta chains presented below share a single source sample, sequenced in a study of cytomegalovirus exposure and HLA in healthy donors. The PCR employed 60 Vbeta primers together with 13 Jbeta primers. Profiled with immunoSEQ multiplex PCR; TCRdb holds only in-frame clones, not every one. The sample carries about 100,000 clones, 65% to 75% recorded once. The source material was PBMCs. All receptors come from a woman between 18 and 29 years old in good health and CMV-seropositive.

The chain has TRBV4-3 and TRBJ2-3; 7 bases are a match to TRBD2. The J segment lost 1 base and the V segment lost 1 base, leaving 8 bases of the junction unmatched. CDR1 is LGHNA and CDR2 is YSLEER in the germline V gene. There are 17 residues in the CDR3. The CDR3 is CASSQGEGGPRTDTQYF. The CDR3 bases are TGCGCCAGCAGCCAAGGGGAGGGAGGGCCTCGCACAGATACGCAGTATTTT.

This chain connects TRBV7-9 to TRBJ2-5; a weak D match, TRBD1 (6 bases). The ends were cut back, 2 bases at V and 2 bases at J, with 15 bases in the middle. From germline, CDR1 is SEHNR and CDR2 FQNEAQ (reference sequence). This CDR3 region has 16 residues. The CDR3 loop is CASSLITGFTQETQYF. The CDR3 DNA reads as TGTGCCAGCAGCTTAATAACAGGGTTTACACAAGAGACCCAGTACTTC.

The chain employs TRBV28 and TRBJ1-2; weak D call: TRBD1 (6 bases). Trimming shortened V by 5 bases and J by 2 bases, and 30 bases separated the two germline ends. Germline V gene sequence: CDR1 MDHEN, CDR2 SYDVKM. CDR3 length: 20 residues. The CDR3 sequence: CASSITGTIDLGPHNYGYTF. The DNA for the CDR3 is TGTGCCAGCAGTATTACCGGGACAATCGACCTTGGGCCCCACAACTATGGCTACACCTTC.

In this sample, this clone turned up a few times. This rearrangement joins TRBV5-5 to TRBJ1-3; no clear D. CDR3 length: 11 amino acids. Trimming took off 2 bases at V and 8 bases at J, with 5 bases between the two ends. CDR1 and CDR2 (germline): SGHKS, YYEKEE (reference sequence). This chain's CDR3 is CASSFTDTIYF. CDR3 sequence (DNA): TGTGCCAGCAGCTTTACGGACACCATATATTTT.

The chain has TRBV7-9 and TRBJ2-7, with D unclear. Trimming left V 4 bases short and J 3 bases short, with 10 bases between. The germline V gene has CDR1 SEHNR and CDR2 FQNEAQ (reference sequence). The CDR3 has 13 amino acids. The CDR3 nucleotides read TGTGCCAGCAGCTCCGAGGCAAACTACGAGCAGTACTTC. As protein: CASSSEANYEQYF.

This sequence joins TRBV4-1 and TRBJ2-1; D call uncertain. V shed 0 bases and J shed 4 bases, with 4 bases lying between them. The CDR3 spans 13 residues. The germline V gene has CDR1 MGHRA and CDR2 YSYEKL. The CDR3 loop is CASSQELYNEQFF. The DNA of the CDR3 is TGCGCCAGCAGCCAAGAGCTATACAATGAGCAGTTCTTC.

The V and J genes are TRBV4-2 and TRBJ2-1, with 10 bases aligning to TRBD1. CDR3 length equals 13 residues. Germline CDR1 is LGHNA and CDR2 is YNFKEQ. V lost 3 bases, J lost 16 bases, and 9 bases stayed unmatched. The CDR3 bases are TGTGCCAGCAGCCAGGTGGACAGGGGGGAGGAATTCTTC. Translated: CASSQVDRGEEFF.